The clone carrying this TCR beta chain appeared once. Authors' methods: By means of reference gene primer amplification, nucleated cell counts were estimated. Sequencing was performed with immunoSEQ multiplex PCR; in TCRdb, only in-frame clones are kept and a portion is missing. V and J calls and clone size come straight from that table; D and trimming were deduced from the DNA. The sample records roughly 110,000 clones, over 75% being singletons. This entry is derived from a study of blood T cell repertoires in COVID-19. Study at large: Whether acute or convalescent, the COVID-19 samples came from the United States, Italy and Spain. Sources were T cells, B-cell-depleted T cells, or PBMCs; the material itself was cDNA or gDNA.

This CDR3 is built from 16 residues. Trimming left V 0 bases short and J 0 bases short, with 11 bases between. Per germline, CDR1 LGHDT and CDR2 YNNKEL (reference sequence). Material: peripheral blood. The receptor's source is a man between 45 and 60 years old with acute or convalescent COVID-19. The gene calls are TRBV3-1 (or the pseudogene TRBV3-2) and TRBJ1-2; D not certain. DNA for the CDR3: TGTGCCAGCAGCCAAGATTACCGGTTAGCTAACTATGGCTACACCTTC. Translated, it gives CASSQDYRLANYGYTF.